This T cell receptor (beta chain) was retrieved from a study of identical twins. This clonotype has at least ten counts. The germline V and J ends were trimmed by 4 bases and 2 bases, with 13 bases remaining between them. The germline V gene has CDR1 SGHTA and CDR2 FQGNSA. The CDR3 runs to 15 residues. TCRdb processed the 5' RACE reads anew with MiXCR; each CDR3 protein has one entry. The sample comprises some 100,000 distinct CDR3 sequences, 4.5% to 6.5% of which are singletons, and roughly 12% rests with the top ten. The specimen sequenced was memory T cells sorted from blood. The rearrangement uses TRBV7-2 and TRBJ2-3, with D perhaps TRBD1 (6 bases). This receptor was obtained from a woman aged 45-65 years in good health. As DNA, the CDR3 is TGTGCCAGCAGCTCCACAGGGAGCTTCACAGATACGCAGTATTTT. Translation: CASSSTGSFTDTQYF.